This T cell receptor beta chain was documented in a study of T cells in Graves' hyperthyroidism and ophthalmopathy. Template material for amplifying TCR beta CDR3 regions consisted of RNA transcripts. HTBI primers drove first-round RT-PCR of the TCR CDR3. TCRdb processed the multiplex PCR reads anew with MiXCR; each CDR3 protein has one entry. The repertoire consists of 700,000 or so distinct CDR3 sequences, with about 14% occurring once and the leading ten covering around 12%. V dropped 2 bases and J dropped 4 bases, with 20 bases sitting between them. CDR1 and CDR2 (germline): MDHEN, SYDVKM. CDR3 length equals 17 residues. This clonotype has a count of ten or more.

This clonotype was sampled from a woman aged 45 to 65 with Graves' ophthalmopathy. The V call is TRBV28, the J call TRBJ1-2; D gene unclear. The sequencing sample was made of blood. For the CDR3, the DNA is TGTGCCAGCAGTTTAGCTCTAGGGTGGGCGCGGTTCTATGGCTACACCTTC. It is translated as CASSLALGWARFYGYTF.